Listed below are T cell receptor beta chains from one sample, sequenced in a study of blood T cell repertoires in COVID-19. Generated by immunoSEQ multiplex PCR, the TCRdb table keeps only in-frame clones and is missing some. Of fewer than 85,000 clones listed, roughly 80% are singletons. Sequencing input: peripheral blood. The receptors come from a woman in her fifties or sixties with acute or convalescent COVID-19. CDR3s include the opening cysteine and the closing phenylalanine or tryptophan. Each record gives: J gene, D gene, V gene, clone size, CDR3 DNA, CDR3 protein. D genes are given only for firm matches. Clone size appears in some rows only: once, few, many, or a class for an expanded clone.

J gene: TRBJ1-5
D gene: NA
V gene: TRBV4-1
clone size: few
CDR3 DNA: TGCGCCAGCAGTCGACAGGACTCCGGTAATCAGCCCCAGCATTTT
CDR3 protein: CASSRQDSGNQPQHF

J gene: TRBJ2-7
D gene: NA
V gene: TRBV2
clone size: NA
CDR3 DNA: TGTGCCAGCAGTGGGACTTACGAGCAGTACTTC
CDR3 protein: CASSGTYEQYF

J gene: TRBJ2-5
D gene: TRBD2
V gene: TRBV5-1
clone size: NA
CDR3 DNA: TGCGCCAGCGCCCGGGGGGTTCGCGAGACCCAGTACTTC
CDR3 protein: CASARGVRETQYF

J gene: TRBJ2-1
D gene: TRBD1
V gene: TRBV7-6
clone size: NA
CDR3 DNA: TGTGCCAGCAGTAATCCCCCTCGCAGGGACAGGGGATATCGGCAGTTCTTC
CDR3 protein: CASSNPPRRDRGYRQFF

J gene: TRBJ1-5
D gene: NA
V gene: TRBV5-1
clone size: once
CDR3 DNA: TGCGCCAGCAGCTTGGAGCCGGGAGGGAGCAATCAGCCCCAGCATTTT
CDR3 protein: CASSLEPGGSNQPQHF

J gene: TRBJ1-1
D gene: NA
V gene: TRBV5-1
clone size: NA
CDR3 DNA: TGCGCCAGCAGCTTGGCAGGGGACACTGAAGCTTTCTTT
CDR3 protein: CASSLAGDTEAFF

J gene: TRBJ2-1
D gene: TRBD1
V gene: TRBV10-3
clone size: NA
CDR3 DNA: TGTGCCAGCTCGACAGGGGTCCTCTACAATGAGCAGTTCTTC
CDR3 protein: CASSTGVLYNEQFF

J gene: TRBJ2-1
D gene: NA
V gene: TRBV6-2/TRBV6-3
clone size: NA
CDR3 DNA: TGTGCCAGCAGCTCTCAGGGGCGTCCAACCCATGAGCAGTTCTTC
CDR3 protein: CASSSQGRPTHEQFF

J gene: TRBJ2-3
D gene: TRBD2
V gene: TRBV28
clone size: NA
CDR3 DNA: TGTGCCAGCAGTTACGGGGGGTCAGATACGCAGTATTTT
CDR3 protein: CASSYGGSDTQYF

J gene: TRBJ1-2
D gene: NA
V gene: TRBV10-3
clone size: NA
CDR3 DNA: TGTGCCATCAGTGACCTGACGGGACAAAGCCCTAACTATGGCTACACCTTC
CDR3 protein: CAISDLTGQSPNYGYTF

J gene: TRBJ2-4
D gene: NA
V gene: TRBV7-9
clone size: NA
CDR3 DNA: TGTGCCAGCAGCTTAGCCAGGGATAAGGCCAAAAACATTCAGTACTTC
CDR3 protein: CASSLARDKAKNIQYF

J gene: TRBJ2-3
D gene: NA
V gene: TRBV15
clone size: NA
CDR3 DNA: TGTGCCACCAGCAGAGTGAGACAGGTGACAGGCGCAGATACGCAGTATTTT
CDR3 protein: CATSRVRQVTGADTQYF

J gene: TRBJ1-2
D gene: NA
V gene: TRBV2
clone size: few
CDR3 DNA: TGTGCCAGCAGTGAGTACAGACCTAACTATGGCTACACCTTC
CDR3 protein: CASSEYRPNYGYTF

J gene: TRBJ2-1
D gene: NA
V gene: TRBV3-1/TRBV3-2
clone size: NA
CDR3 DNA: TGTGCCAGCAGCCAAGATTGGCCCAGGGGCAATGAGCAGTTCTTC
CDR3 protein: CASSQDWPRGNEQFF